The rows below give T cell receptor beta chains drawn from one sample of a study of OX40 agonist ivuxolimab in advanced cancers. Libraries were prepared by immunoSEQ multiplex PCR; TCRdb keeps only in-frame clonotypes and omits some of them. The sample holds about 100,000 clones, 89% seen once. The sample consisted of CD4+ or CD8+ T cells sorted from blood, taken in a trial of the OX40 agonist ivuxolimab. These receptors originate from an adult with an advanced solid tumor such as melanoma, head and neck, liver or kidney cancer. The CDR3 runs from the conserved cysteine through the conserved F or W. Each record gives: D gene, V gene, clone size, J gene, CDR3 DNA, CDR3 protein. The D gene is left open where the match is weak. Clone size, where shown, is once, few, many, or a class for clones that have expanded.

>-|TRBV29-1|-|TRBJ2-4
TGCAGCGTTGGATGGGACGCATCTTTGGGCATTCAGTACTTC
CSVGWDASLGIQYF
>TRBD2|TRBV19|-|TRBJ2-1
TGTGCCAGTAGTAGTAGCGGGAGAAATTCCAATGAGCAGTTCTTC
CASSSSGRNSNEQFF
>-|TRBV7-8|-|TRBJ1-4
TGTGCCAGCAGCTTAGGGGGCAGGGGAGCAACTAATGAAAAACTGTTTTTT
CASSLGGRGATNEKLFF
>TRBD1|TRBV9|-|TRBJ2-7
TGTGCCAGCAGCGTGGGACAGGTATCCTACGAGCAGTACTTC
CASSVGQVSYEQYF
>TRBD1|TRBV6-5|-|TRBJ2-7
TGTGCCACCGGGACAGGGATCGAAAAGCAGTACTTC
CATGTGIEKQYF
>TRBD1|TRBV28|-|TRBJ2-7
TGTGCCAGCAGTTCCGGGACAGGCTCCTACGAGCAGTACTTC
CASSSGTGSYEQYF
>-|TRBV6-1|once|TRBJ2-7
TGTGCCAGCACGGGGGCGTACGAGCAGTACTTC
CASTGAYEQYF
>-|TRBV29-1|-|TRBJ1-2
TGCAGCGTTGAAGAAGGTGGCAGGGATGGCTACACCTTC
CSVEEGGRDGYTF
>-|TRBV10-3|-|TRBJ2-7
TGTGCCATCAGTGAGTCGAGGGGGGGGATAAAGGGCGAGCAGTACTTC
CAISESRGGIKGEQYF
>-|TRBV12-5|-|TRBJ2-3
TGTGCTAGTGGTTTACAGGGAAGCACAGATACGCAGTATTTT
CASGLQGSTDTQYF
>TRBD2|TRBV11-3|-|TRBJ2-7
TGTGCCAGCAGCCGTACGCGGGGGGCGCGGGAGCAGTACTTC
CASSRTRGAREQYF
>TRBD1|TRBV19|-|TRBJ1-1
TGTGCCAGTAGTGCCCGGGACAGGGGCACTGAAGCTTTCTTT
CASSARDRGTEAFF
>TRBD1|TRBV5-1|-|TRBJ1-3
TGCGCCAGCAGCTTGGCCGGACAGGGGGGAAACACCATATATTTT
CASSLAGQGGNTIYF
>-|TRBV7-8|once|TRBJ1-4
TGTGCCAGCAGCTCCCAAACAGGATACGCAACTAATGAAAAACTGTTTTTT
CASSSQTGYATNEKLFF
>-|TRBV9|-|TRBJ2-3
TGTGCCAGCAGCGGCGTCGGGGTGGGGACAGATACGCAGTATTTT
CASSGVGVGTDTQYF
>TRBD1|TRBV7-9|once|TRBJ1-6
TGTGCCAGCAGCTCCGGGACAGGCTTTCATAATTCACCCCTCCACTTT
CASSSGTGFHNSPLHF
>-|TRBV27|-|TRBJ2-2
TGTGCCAGCAGTCTCAGTATGACCGGGGAGCTGTTTTTT
CASSLSMTGELFF
>-|TRBV11-2|-|TRBJ2-7
TGTGCCAGCAGCTCCACCGACGGGCCCTACGAGCAGTACTTC
CASSSTDGPYEQYF
>-|TRBV14|once|TRBJ2-2
TGTGCCAGCAGCCAAGATAATCGGCGACGAATTTACACCGGGGAGCTGTTTTTT
CASSQDNRRRIYTGELFF
>TRBD2|TRBV2|-|TRBJ2-1
TGTGCCAGCAGTGACCGACTAGCGACCTCCTACAATGAGCAGTTCTTC
CASSDRLATSYNEQFF
>TRBD2|TRBV18|-|TRBJ2-3
TGTGCCAGCTCACAGGGGACTAGCGGGGGAACGACAGATACGCAGTATTTT
CASSQGTSGGTTDTQYF
>-|TRBV15|-|TRBJ1-6
TGTGCCACCAGTCGGGGCCCCGCCAGTGTTGATTCACCCCTCCACTTT
CATSRGPASVDSPLHF
>-|TRBV19|-|TRBJ1-3
TGTGCCAGTAGTAAGACAGGCTCTGGAAACACCATATATTTT
CASSKTGSGNTIYF
>-|TRBV19|-|TRBJ2-5
TGTGCCAGTAGCTCTACAGGGACCCCTCTTGCGGGCCAGTACTTC
CASSSTGTPLAGQYF
>TRBD1|TRBV5-1|-|TRBJ2-5
TGCGCCAGCAGCTATGGAAGGATGACAGGGGTCGGGGAGACCCAGTACTTC
CASSYGRMTGVGETQYF
>-|TRBV30|-|TRBJ1-4
TGTGCCTGGAGTGGGGGGGTGGATTTGGGTTACACCTCAACTAATGAAAAACTGTTTTTT
CAWSGGVDLGYTSTNEKLFF
>TRBD1|TRBV6-5|-|TRBJ1-2
TGTGCCAGCAGGCGGGACAGGGTTGGCTATGGCTACACCTTC
CASRRDRVGYGYTF
>-|TRBV10-1|-|TRBJ2-1
TGCGCCAGCAGTAACACACGAAGCCAGAACCCGTACAATGAGCAGTTCTTC
CASSNTRSQNPYNEQFF
>-|TRBV18|-|TRBJ2-7
TGTGCCAGCTCAAAAACCAGGGTACAGGATTACTTCTCCTACGAGCAGTACTTC
CASSKTRVQDYFSYEQYF
>TRBD1|TRBV25-1|-|TRBJ2-2
TGTGCCAGCAGTGGCCGGACAGGGAACACCGGGGAGCTGTTTTTT
CASSGRTGNTGELFF
>-|TRBV30|-|TRBJ1-6
TGTGCCTGGAGGGAGGCATGGAGGAATTCACCCCTCCACTTT
CAWREAWRNSPLHF
>TRBD2|TRBV28|-|TRBJ2-2
TGTGCCAGCGGTAAACCGGGACTAGCAACTGCGTTTTTAGGGGAGCTGTTTTTT
CASGKPGLATAFLGELFF
>TRBD2|TRBV7-3|-|TRBJ2-3
TGTGCCAGCAGCCTCAGCGGGAGGTCAGATACGCAGTATTTT
CASSLSGRSDTQYF
>TRBD2|TRBV27|once|TRBJ2-4
TGTGCCAGCAGCCCGAGGACTAGCGGGGGGCCAGCCAAAAACATTCAGTACTTC
CASSPRTSGGPAKNIQYF
>-|TRBV27|-|TRBJ2-5
TGTGCCAGCAGTTTTACGGGAAGAGAGACCCAGTACTTC
CASSFTGRETQYF
>TRBD1|TRBV29-1|-|TRBJ1-4
TGCAGCGTACCGGACAGGGATGCTGAAAAACTGTTTTTT
CSVPDRDAEKLFF
>TRBD1|TRBV29-1|-|TRBJ2-5
TGCAGCGTTGGACAGGGCCGTCGGGAGACCCAGTACTTC
CSVGQGRRETQYF
>-|TRBV27|once|TRBJ2-3
TGTGCCACCCTCTTCTCAGGCGTGGGAGATCCTTGGGTTGCAGATACGCAGTATTTT
CATLFSGVGDPWVADTQYF
>-|TRBV6-5|-|TRBJ2-1
TGTGCCAGCAGTGCCCCGGCCAGCGAGCAGTTCTTC
CASSAPASEQFF
>TRBD2|TRBV6-9|-|TRBJ2-1
TGTGCCAGCAGTCAGGGGCCAAGGGGGCAAGCTAGCGGGAGTCACAATGAGCAGTTCTTC
CASSQGPRGQASGSHNEQFF
>TRBD1|TRBV6-6|few|TRBJ2-5
TGTGCCAGCAGGGGTCCCGGGACAGGGATGGAGACCCAGTACTTC
CASRGPGTGMETQYF